One TCR beta chain is described in this entry. A much more abundant neighbour one base away suggests this may be a read error. This entry is derived from a study of T cells in Graves' hyperthyroidism and ophthalmopathy. Germline-derived CDR1 and CDR2 are SGHDN and FVKESK. The CDR3 spans 13 residues. The ends were cut back, 5 bases at V and 7 bases at J, with 12 bases in the middle. Amplification of TCR beta CDR3 regions was performed using RNA transcripts as template. Researchers ran a first-round RT-PCR on the TCR CDR3 using the HTBI primer set. TCRdb re-analysed the multiplex PCR reads in MiXCR, keeping a single row per CDR3 protein. The sample holds more than 300,000 distinct CDR3 sequences, 13% to 15% seen once.

The sequencing input was blood. The TCR was taken from a woman aged 25 to 39 with Graves' ophthalmopathy. The rearrangement joins TRBV14 to TRBJ2-1, with D unclear. The CDR3 protein is CASSDRIRNEQFF. CDR3 DNA: TGTGCCAGCAGCGATAGGATCAGAAATGAGCAGTTCTTC.